Listed below are T cell receptor beta chains from one sample, sequenced in a study of chemoradiotherapy in HPV16-positive cancers. Sequenced by immunoSEQ multiplex PCR; TCRdb stores in-frame clones only, minus some. The sample carries under 20,000 clones, more than 80% recorded once. The sequenced sample was blood, obtained from a patient who underwent chemoradiotherapy. The receptor set was obtained from a human donor with HPV-associated anogenital cancer. Both conserved end residues are part of each CDR3. A D gene is named only where the DNA matches it firmly. Rows give clone size only sometimes, using once, few, many, or a class for an expanded clone.

clone_size	v_call	d_call	j_call	cdr3_aa	cdr3_nt
NA	TRBV4-1	NA	TRBJ1-2	CASSQEGFQGYTF	TGCGCCAGCAGCCAAGAGGGTTTTCAAGGCTACACCTTC
NA	TRBV7-9	NA	TRBJ1-3	CASSPNRDRYSGNTIYF	TGTGCCAGCAGCCCGAACAGGGACCGCTACTCTGGAAACACCATATATTTT
NA	TRBV27	NA	TRBJ2-2	CASRNTGELFF	TGTGCCAGCAGGAACACCGGGGAGCTGTTTTTT
NA	TRBV19	TRBD2	TRBJ2-7	CATTSGLSSYEQYF	TGTGCCACAACTAGCGGGTTGAGCTCCTACGAGCAGTACTTC
few	TRBV10-3	NA	TRBJ2-2	CAIQSNTGELFF	TGTGCCATCCAATCGAACACCGGGGAGCTGTTTTTT
NA	TRBV27	NA	TRBJ2-7	CASSWGATYEQYF	TGTGCCAGCAGTTGGGGCGCTACCTACGAGCAGTACTTC
NA	TRBV10-2	TRBD1	TRBJ2-7	CASSESRQGYNEQYF	TGCGCCAGCAGTGAGTCCCGACAGGGGTATAACGAGCAGTACTTC
NA	TRBV28	TRBD2	TRBJ2-7	CASSFLAGETYEQYF	TGTGCCAGCAGTTTCCTAGCGGGGGAGACCTACGAGCAGTACTTC
NA	TRBV2	NA	TRBJ2-3	CASSEAHLERDTQYF	TGTGCCAGCAGTGAAGCGCATTTGGAGCGAGATACGCAGTATTTT
NA	TRBV7-9	NA	TRBJ2-7	CASSPQGRHEQYF	TGTGCCAGCAGCCCACAGGGTCGGCACGAGCAGTACTTC
NA	TRBV6-1	TRBD2	TRBJ2-5	CASRLLAGGWETQYF	TGTGCCAGCAGACTACTAGCGGGGGGTTGGGAGACCCAGTACTTC
NA	TRBV2	NA	TRBJ1-1	CASWRGSGDTEAFF	TGTGCCAGCTGGAGGGGCTCTGGGGACACTGAAGCTTTCTTT
NA	TRBV5-1	NA	TRBJ1-1	CASSDYPGQGTTEAFF	TGCGCCAGCAGCGACTACCCGGGACAAGGGACCACTGAAGCTTTCTTT
NA	TRBV11-2	NA	TRBJ1-3	CASSPLPGGGNTIYF	TGTGCCAGCAGCCCGCTCCCGGGGGGTGGAAACACCATATATTTT
NA	TRBV7-2	NA	TRBJ1-6	CASSSAYRLGSPLHF	TGTGCCAGCAGCTCGGCATACCGTTTAGGATCACCCCTCCACTTT
few	TRBV2	TRBD1	TRBJ1-1	CASSHPPRTGGRAFF	TGTGCCAGCAGCCACCCACCCCGGACAGGGGGCAGAGCTTTCTTT
NA	TRBV19	NA	TRBJ1-5	CASSRDPHSNQPQHF	TGTGCCAGTAGTCGGGACCCTCATAGCAATCAGCCCCAGCATTTT
NA	TRBV28	NA	TRBJ1-5	CASSRGQGSGQPQHF	TGTGCCAGCAGCCGTGGACAAGGGTCGGGGCAGCCCCAGCATTTT
NA	TRBV11-2	NA	TRBJ1-1	CASSRGEGSTEAFF	TGTGCCAGCAGCCGAGGAGAGGGGTCCACTGAAGCTTTCTTT
once	TRBV5-1	NA	TRBJ1-4	CASSLQGPPNEKLFF	TGCGCCAGCAGCTTACAGGGACCACCTAATGAAAAACTGTTTTTT
NA	TRBV14	NA	TRBJ1-2	CASSLVTNYGYTF	TGTGCCAGCAGCCTGGTGACTAACTATGGCTACACCTTC
NA	TRBV18	NA	TRBJ2-3	CASSPGADTQYF	TGTGCCAGCTCACCAGGGGCAGATACGCAGTATTTT
NA	TRBV29-1	NA	TRBJ1-1	CSVSTGGGTEAFF	TGCAGCGTGTCGACGGGCGGGGGGACTGAAGCTTTCTTT
NA	TRBV10-3	NA	TRBJ2-1	CAISARDVYNEQFF	TGTGCCATCAGTGCGCGGGACGTCTACAATGAGCAGTTCTTC
NA	TRBV28	NA	TRBJ1-3	CASTPGGPRPHGNTIYF	TGTGCCAGCACCCCCGGGGGGCCCCGACCGCATGGAAACACCATATATTTT
NA	TRBV7-3	NA	TRBJ2-6	CASSPEGSPGANVLTF	TGTGCCAGCAGCCCCGAGGGAAGCCCTGGGGCCAACGTCCTGACTTTC
NA	TRBV6-1	NA	TRBJ1-5	CATNRERGNQPQHF	TGTGCCACCAACAGGGAGAGAGGCAATCAGCCCCAGCATTTT
NA	TRBV7-2	NA	TRBJ2-7	CASSLGVGGSYEQYF	TGTGCCAGCAGCTTAGGTGTTGGGGGGAGCTACGAGCAGTACTTC
NA	TRBV19	TRBD1	TRBJ1-5	CASSTLLNRGRILNQPQHF	TGTGCCAGTAGTACCTTACTAAACAGGGGGCGCATTCTAAATCAGCCCCAGCATTTT
NA	TRBV6-6	NA	TRBJ1-5	CASYWGTDNQPQHF	TGTGCCTCATACTGGGGGACTGACAATCAGCCCCAGCATTTT
NA	TRBV6-5	NA	TRBJ2-6	CASAQGGAGANVLTF	TGTGCCAGCGCGCAAGGGGGTGCTGGGGCCAACGTCCTGACTTTC
NA	TRBV5-6	NA	TRBJ1-1	CASSSDTEAFF	TGTGCCAGCAGCTCGGACACTGAAGCTTTCTTT
NA	TRBV6-1	NA	TRBJ2-1	CASSEVLAGVEQFF	TGTGCCAGCAGTGAAGTCCTGGCAGGCGTGGAGCAGTTCTTC
NA	TRBV6-5	NA	TRBJ2-1	CASSPMYGEQFF	TGTGCCAGCAGTCCTATGTATGGTGAGCAGTTCTTC
NA	TRBV15	NA	TRBJ2-2	CATSRDQGDPTGELFF	TGTGCCACCAGCAGAGATCAGGGAGATCCCACCGGGGAGCTGTTTTTT
NA	TRBV7-3	NA	TRBJ1-2	CASSFIAGDAGYTF	TGTGCCAGCAGCTTCATAGCCGGGGATGCAGGCTACACCTTC
NA	TRBV5-1	NA	TRBJ1-2	CASSPVNPQGDYGYTF	TGCGCCAGCAGCCCCGTGAACCCACAAGGGGACTATGGCTACACCTTC
NA	TRBV28	NA	TRBJ1-5	CATAGGDQPQHF	TGTGCCACTGCGGGGGGCGATCAGCCCCAGCATTTT
few	TRBV2	TRBD1	TRBJ1-2	CASSEVGQAFSGGYTF	TGTGCCAGCAGTGAAGTAGGACAGGCTTTCAGTGGGGGCTACACCTTC
NA	TRBV4-1	TRBD1	TRBJ2-1	CASSPDRGVLYEQFF	TGCGCCAGCAGCCCAGACAGGGGAGTTTTATATGAGCAGTTCTTC
few	TRBV5-6	TRBD1	TRBJ1-1	CASRLLDREEAFF	TGTGCCAGCAGACTATTGGACAGGGAGGAAGCTTTCTTT
NA	TRBV25-1	NA	TRBJ2-5	CASSDVAGATGETQYF	TGTGCCAGCAGTGACGTCGCGGGGGCCACCGGGGAGACCCAGTACTTC
NA	TRBV5-8	NA	TRBJ2-1	CASSLVVFLGFF	TGTGCCAGCAGCTTGGTTGTGTTCCTGGGGTTCTTC
once	TRBV9	NA	TRBJ2-3	CASSVEGWRVGDTQYF	TGTGCCAGCAGCGTAGAGGGTTGGAGGGTCGGCGATACGCAGTATTTT
NA	TRBV4-3	NA	TRBJ2-3	CASSQNQATDTQYF	TGCGCCAGCAGCCAGAACCAGGCCACAGATACGCAGTATTTT
NA	TRBV6-4	TRBD2	TRBJ2-5	CASKVGTSGGEETQYF	TGTGCCAGCAAAGTTGGGACTAGCGGGGGGGAAGAGACCCAGTACTTC
NA	TRBV27	NA	TRBJ2-1	CASSLLSLRAGYNEQFF	TGTGCCAGCAGTTTATTAAGCCTCAGGGCAGGCTACAATGAGCAGTTCTTC
NA	TRBV28	NA	TRBJ1-1	CASSFGSNTEAFF	TGTGCCAGCAGTTTCGGTTCAAACACTGAAGCTTTCTTT
NA	TRBV4-2	NA	TRBJ2-6	CASSQTASSNSGANVLTF	TGTGCCAGCAGCCAAACAGCATCGTCCAACTCTGGGGCCAACGTCCTGACTTTC
once	TRBV9	TRBD2	TRBJ2-4	CASSEEPGGKNIQYF	TGTGCCAGCAGCGAGGAGCCCGGGGGGAAAAACATTCAGTACTTC
NA	TRBV5-8	NA	TRBJ2-3	CASTREGGLTDTQYF	TGTGCCAGCACCAGGGAAGGAGGTCTCACAGATACGCAGTATTTT
NA	TRBV15	NA	TRBJ1-1	CATSAGLLNTEAFF	TGTGCCACCAGCGCGGGACTCCTGAACACTGAAGCTTTCTTT